This T cell receptor beta chain was identified in a study of T cells in Graves' hyperthyroidism and ophthalmopathy (dated by TCRdb to between 2018 and 2021). Background for the entire study: To identify distinguishing TCR V-J signatures, a discovery cohort of about 100 patients was used, comprising 43 with Graves' ophthalmopathy and some 57 with stable Graves' hyperthyroidism. The approximately 90 discovery patients were divided at random into training and test sets in a 7:3 ratio. Once sampling was done, hyperthyroidism patients were given methimazole at a starting dose of 30 mg daily, whereas ophthalmopathy patients were given high-dose intravenous methylprednisolone. Prospective prediction of ophthalmopathy was tested in an independent validation cohort consisting of 18 to 20 hyperthyroidism patients and around 16 patients who later progressed to ophthalmopathy. The study also compared thyroid tissue and blood T-cell repertoires from five or six Graves' hyperthyroidism patients. According to the paper, TCR Vbeta CDR3 sequencing was carried out on 135 peripheral blood samples, which came from fewer than 50 ophthalmopathy, about 75 hyperthyroidism and around 17 progressor patients. General findings and caveats noted by the study authors: Sample size was not statistically predetermined, and blinding of investigators to group allocation was not performed. Ophthalmopathy was separated from stable hyperthyroidism by a 13 V-J signature model, with over 85% sensitivity and approximately 81% specificity obtained in cross-validation and 80%/75% obtained in testing. Most expanded thyroid clonotypes (frequency above 0.001) were also found in blood, which suggests that blood repertoires may mirror thyroid immune responses. In validation, the model predicted progression to ophthalmopathy with approximately 70% sensitivity and less than 80% specificity, a median of 6.5 months before onset.

Taken from cysteine to phenylalanine, the CDR3 has 16 residues. Solely the CDR3 DNA is kept, with 48 bases framed from the first base. Germline trimming amounts to 3 bases on V and 1 base on J, with 3 as the count of junction bases outside the gene matches. Looking up the germline V gene yields CDR1 SGHVS and CDR2 FQNEAQ. Amplification of TCR beta CDR3 regions was carried out from RNA transcripts. The TCR CDR3 was subjected to a first round of RT-PCR using the HTBI primer set and the Qiagen OneStep RT-PCR kit. Libraries were constructed in a second round of multiplex PCR, after which size selection and purification were performed. Libraries were sequenced paired-end with 100 bp reads on an Illumina HiSeq2000. The authors' analysis ran thus. SOAPnuke was used to process the raw data, throwing out any read that contained adapters or uncalled bases, had a mean Phred below 15, or lacked an exact constant-primer or identifier match. COPE v1.2.5 was used to merge the high-quality paired reads, and each unique nucleotide sequence was defined as a clonotype. Clonotypes were aligned to IMGT TRBV, TRBD and TRBJ reference segments using MiTCR v1.1. The analysis was restricted to V-J combinations with a frequency above 0.0001, which together covered just over 99% of the repertoires. The TCS score was defined as F50 (clonal expansion) divided by E x V (chaos), with BLOSUM62-based TCRdist calculated between CDR3 peptides within each V-J. Welch's t-statistics and random forest reduced around 510 V-J features to 13, which were used in a naive Bayes classifier (R e1071). The similarity between thyroid and blood repertoires was quantified using the Morisita-Horn index. TCRdb reprocessed the public reads (quality trimming at Q25 with fastp, clone calling with MiXCR) and kept in-frame beta chains. Under each unique CDR3 protein, matching rows form one entry showing the most common genes and DNA. These V and J calls derive from TCRdb rather than the authors' analysis. Present in this sample are 600,000 to 700,000 distinct CDR3 sequences, 45% of which were seen just once. The ten largest make up 7% to 7.5% of the sample.

Any patient with an uncontrolled infection, another autoimmune disease, pregnancy or lactation was excluded. Clinical symptoms, serum thyroxine and TRAb, thyroid ultrasound, and orbital computed tomography formed the basis for the diagnoses. Trizol reagent was used to extract total RNA, and RNA quality was then checked on an Agilent 2100 Bioanalyzer. About this clonotype itself: What this receptor recognizes is not known. The sample holds no much larger clone one base away, and base qualities are not on file.

Specimen: peripheral blood or thyroid tissue (not recorded which). This clonotype was sampled from an adult man with Graves' disease, either hyperthyroidism or ophthalmopathy (not recorded which). The chain couples TRBV7-8 to TRBJ2-2; 9 junctional bases match TRBD2. The CDR3 region reads CASSLTSGLNTGELFF. The nucleotide sequence is given as TGTGCCAGCAGCTTGACTAGCGGATTGAACACCGGGGAGCTGTTTTTT.